Sequencing of this T cell receptor beta chain was carried out in a study of T-cell reconstitution after alpha-beta-depleted transplantation in children. Study conclusions and caveats: A year had passed since transplant, and T-cell counts and diversity by then came mostly from newly produced T cells.

Unique molecular identifiers were built into the TCRbeta library. Via MiXCR, TCRdb re-called the PCR reads, giving one row per CDR3 protein. The sample lists 700,000 to 950,000 distinct CDR3 sequences, around 15% occurring once. From germline, CDR1 is MGHDK and CDR2 SYGVNS. The ends were cut back, 7 bases at V and 4 bases at J, with 10 bases in the middle. The CDR3 has 13 amino acids. A remark on this clonotype: Its antigen is still unknown.

The origin of this receptor is a male patient younger than 18 who had a stem cell transplant for acute lymphoblastic leukemia, so the T cells may come from the graft donor. The sample was PBMCs, mostly from graft donor cells, taken 360 days after TCRalphabeta/CD19-depleted stem cell transplant. The rearrangement uses TRBV25-1 and TRBJ1-4; possibly TRBD1 for D (5 bases). The CDR3 nucleotides read TGTGCCAGCAATCGGGACTTTAATGAAAAACTGTTTTTT. Translation gives CASNRDFNEKLFF.